Each of the 24 T cell receptor beta chains below was sequenced from the same sample in a study of cytomegalovirus exposure and HLA in healthy donors. TCRdb keeps only in-frame clones here, not all; method: immunoSEQ multiplex PCR. The data hold 220,000 or so clones, with 80% to 85% observed a single time. The sequenced sample consisted of PBMCs. These receptors were collected from a woman in her 30s in good health and CMV-seropositive.

This CDR3 reads CASSFGETYEQYF. The CDR3 DNA reads TGTGCCAGCAGCTTCGGGGAAACCTACGAGCAGTACTTC. The V call is TRBV7-6, the J call TRBJ2-7; tentative D call: TRBD2 (5 bases). Germline CDR1 is SGHVS and CDR2 is FNYEAQ. Between the trimmed V and J ends, which lost 3 bases and 2 bases, there was a span of 8 bases. This CDR3 spans 13 amino acids.

This chain connects TRBV28 to TRBJ1-5; tentatively, D is TRBD1 (5 bases). V lost 6 bases, J lost 2 bases, and 14 bases lay in between. CDR3 length: 15 residues. Germline CDR1 MDHEN, CDR2 SYDVKM. CDR3: CASRDSGFRNQPQHF. CDR3 nucleotide sequence: TGTGCCAGCAGGGACTCAGGGTTTCGCAATCAGCCCCAGCATTTT.

The chain recombines TRBV30 with TRBJ2-6; D not certain. The CDR3 has 15 residues. Trimming cost V 0 bases and J 1 base, with 7 bases left between them. Germline values: CDR1 GTSNPN, CDR2 SVGIG (reference sequence). The CDR3 sequence is CAWSVKGSGANVLTF. CDR3 DNA sequence: TGTGCCTGGAGTGTAAAAGGTTCTGGGGCCAACGTCCTGACTTTC.

The rearrangement links TRBV29-1 to TRBJ2-2; TRBD1 matches at 9 bases. The J segment lost 3 bases and the V segment lost 1 base, leaving 3 bases of the junction unmatched. There are 15 residues in the CDR3. Germline lookup yields CDR1 SQVTM and CDR2 ANQGSEA. CDR3 loop: CSVEGRTGDTGELFF. The CDR3 bases are TGCAGCGTTGAAGGGAGGACAGGGGACACCGGGGAGCTGTTTTTT.

This chain joins TRBV5-1 and TRBJ1-2; 7 bases are a match to TRBD1. Trimming took 4 bases from V and 2 from J; bases not matched to a gene: 11. From germline, CDR1 is SGHRS and CDR2 YFSETQ. This CDR3 is 16 amino acids long. The CDR3 nucleotides are TGCGCCAGCAGCGACCCAAGGGACAGAACCAACTATGGCTACACCTTC. Its translation: CASSDPRDRTNYGYTF.

This chain connects TRBV30 to TRBJ1-1; D remains unclear. V was pared by 5 bases and J by 0 bases, with 7 bases between. CDR1 is GTSNPN and CDR2 is SVGIG in the germline V gene (reference sequence). CDR3 length: 12 residues. The CDR3 protein is CAWDRMNTEAFF. For the CDR3, the DNA is TGTGCCTGGGATCGGATGAACACTGAAGCTTTCTTT.

This sequence joins TRBV7-9 and TRBJ2-7; no reliable D call. The ends were cut back, 5 bases at V and 0 bases at J, with 2 bases in the middle. Germline V gene lookup returns CDR1 SEHNR and CDR2 FQNEAQ (reference sequence). The CDR3 sequence is 11 residues long. DNA of the CDR3: TGTGCCAGCAGCAACTCCTACGAGCAGTACTTC. It yields the protein CASSNSYEQYF.

There are many counts of this clone. The CDR3 is CASSYYRTGELFF. In DNA, the CDR3 is TGTGCCAGCAGTTACTATCGGACCGGGGAGCTGTTTTTT. The chain combines TRBV6-6 with TRBJ2-2; D is ambiguous. From germline, CDR1 is MNHNY and CDR2 SVGAGI (reference sequence). V shed 1 base and J shed 5 bases, with 5 bases lying between them. The CDR3 extends over 13 amino acids.

J is TRBJ1-2 and V is TRBV20-1; D unresolved. From germline, CDR1 is DFQATT and CDR2 SNEGSKA (reference sequence). Trimming removed 7 bases from V and 2 bases from J, with 5 bases in between. The CDR3 has 10 amino acids. The CDR3 DNA reads TGCAGTGGAGAGAACTATGGCTACACCTTC. Residues: CSGENYGYTF.

This clone was observed a handful of times. This same CDR3 is encoded by further DNA sequences in the sample. J is TRBJ1-5 and V is TRBV9; D possibly corresponds to TRBD1 (5 bases). Germline CDR1 reads SGDLS; CDR2 reads YYNGEE. CDR3 length: 14 residues. Trimming shortened V by 3 bases and J by 1 base, and 8 bases separated the two germline ends. The CDR3 loop is CASSATVSNQPQHF. The CDR3 coding sequence is TGTGCCAGCAGCGCGACAGTCAGCAATCAGCCCCAGCATTTT.

The chain combines TRBV14 with TRBJ1-4; D is unresolved. This CDR3 region has 15 residues. Trimming stripped 4 bases from V and 0 bases from J, with 9 bases between. Germline CDR1 reads SGHDN; CDR2 reads FVKESK. CDR3: CASSLMGATNEKLFF. As DNA, the CDR3 is TGTGCCAGCAGCCTTATGGGTGCAACTAATGAAAAACTGTTTTTT.

V usage is TRBV5-1 and J usage is TRBJ1-1; D is ambiguous. Per germline, CDR1 SGHRS and CDR2 YFSETQ. This CDR3 is built from 15 residues. Trimming pared 4 bases from V and 5 bases from J, leaving 18 bases between. The CDR3: CASSLGDVGITEAFF. DNA for the CDR3: TGCGCCAGCAGCCTAGGCGACGTGGGAATAACTGAAGCTTTCTTT.

The chain uses TRBV7-2 and TRBJ2-5; 8 positions match TRBD1. Per germline, CDR1 SGHTA and CDR2 FQGNSA. V lost 1 base to trimming and J lost 4 bases; unmatched junction nucleotides: 8. The CDR3 contains 16 residues. In nucleotides, the CDR3 is TGTGCCAGCAGCTTAGATCAGGGGGCGCTCTCAGAGACCCAGTACTTC. It encodes CASSLDQGALSETQYF.

This clone occurred once. At the DNA level, this CDR3 is encoded by other sequences in the same sample as well. The chain has TRBV5-1 and TRBJ2-3; no clear D. The CDR3 covers 12 residues. CDR1 SGHRS and CDR2 YFSETQ come from the germline V gene. The V and J ends lost 2 bases and 2 bases respectively, with 3 bases between them. The DNA for the CDR3 is TGCGCCAGCAGCTTAGACACAGATACGCAGTATTTT. Translated: CASSLDTDTQYF.

The chain carries TRBV2 and TRBJ2-7; D is unclear. Germline CDR1 reads SNHLY; CDR2 reads FYNNEI. This CDR3 region has 12 residues. V was pared by 8 bases and J by 0 bases, with 8 bases between. CDR3 loop: CASEAYSYEQYF. CDR3 coding DNA: TGTGCCAGCGAGGCGTACTCCTACGAGCAGTACTTC.

CDR3 sequence (DNA): TGTGCCAGCAGACCTCAGCCCAAAGCTAACTATGGCTACACCTTC. It translates to CASRPQPKANYGYTF. This chain links TRBV27 with TRBJ1-2; unclear D gene. Germline CDR1 and CDR2: MNHEY and SMNVEV (reference sequence). The germline V and J ends were trimmed by 6 bases and 0 bases, with 14 bases remaining between them. CDR3 length equals 15 residues.

This clone occurred once. This chain links TRBV9 with TRBJ2-3; TRBD1 aligns across 8 bases. V lost 2 bases, J lost 4 bases, and 3 bases stayed unmatched. The length of the CDR3 is 14 residues. Germline lookup yields CDR1 SGDLS and CDR2 YYNGEE. CDR3 coding DNA: TGTGCCAGCAGCGTTCAGGGGGCCTCAGATACGCAGTATTTT. It translates to CASSVQGASDTQYF.

CDR3 region: CASSQEPGYHNEQFF. The CDR3 DNA reads as TGCGCCAGCAGCCAAGAGCCAGGCTATCACAATGAGCAGTTCTTC. The chain has TRBV4-3 and TRBJ2-1; D gene unclear. The CDR3 sequence is 15 residues long. In germline, CDR1 is LGHNA, CDR2 YSLEER. Trimming shortened V by 0 bases and J by 5 bases, and 11 bases separated the two germline ends.

V is TRBV4-1 and J is TRBJ1-2, with D unresolved. With 1 base removed from V and 5 bases from J, the gap between germline ends came to 2 bases. CDR1 is MGHRA and CDR2 is YSYEKL in the germline V gene. The length of the CDR3 is 11 residues. The CDR3 loop reads CASSQGYGYTF. CDR3 coding DNA: TGCGCCAGCAGCCAAGGATATGGCTACACCTTC.

The V gene is TRBV7-3, the J gene TRBJ1-2; 10 bases map to TRBD1. The CDR3 is made up of 15 amino acids. Germline V gene lookup returns CDR1 SGHTA and CDR2 FQGTGA. V was clipped by 5 bases and J by 5 bases; unmatched bases: 8. CDR3 in DNA: TGTGCCAGCAGCCCCTCGCCGGGACAGGGGTATGGCTACACCTTC. Amino acid sequence: CASSPSPGQGYGYTF.

The chain joins TRBV27 to TRBJ1-5; D uncertain. The CDR3 covers 14 residues. V shed 7 bases and J shed 3 bases, with 13 bases lying between them. CDR1 MNHEY and CDR2 SMNVEV come from the germline V gene (reference sequence). The CDR3 coding sequence is TGTGCCAGCAACCCCGCCGGCCCCAATCAGCCCCAGCATTTT. This codes for CASNPAGPNQPQHF.

The V and J genes are TRBV11-1 and TRBJ2-1; 8 nucleotides align to TRBD2. The CDR3 runs to 16 residues. Unmatched junction bases numbered 13, after V lost 5 bases and J lost 7 bases. Germline V gives CDR1 SGHAT, CDR2 FQDESV (reference sequence). Here the CDR3 reads CASSPLSSGLGNEQFF. In nucleotides, the CDR3 is TGTGCCAGCAGCCCTCTCTCTAGCGGGTTGGGAAATGAGCAGTTCTTC. The variable domain in full, with the rest retrieved from reference TRBV11-1 and TRBJ2-1, is EAEVAQSPRYKITEKSQAVAFWCDPISGHATLYWYRQILGQGPELLVQFQDESVVDDSQLPKDRFSAERLKGVDSTLKIQPAELGDSAMYLCASSPLSSGLGNEQFFGPGTRLTVL.

This clone was observed a few times. The V and J genes are TRBV25-1 and TRBJ1-2; 8 nucleotides agree with TRBD1. CDR3 size: 13 residues. Germline trimming cut 7 bases from V and 6 bases from J; bases unmatched to any gene: 7. Germline V gene data show CDR1 as MGHDK and CDR2 as SYGVNS. CDR3 nucleotides: TGTGCCAGCATTGGACAGGGCAGGGATGGCTACACCTTC. It translates to CASIGQGRDGYTF.

The rearrangement links TRBV5-6 to TRBJ2-7; 8 bases are shared with TRBD2. CDR1 is SGHDT and CDR2 is YYEEEE in the germline V gene. The trim removed 4 bases at V and 12 bases at J, leaving 9 bases unmatched. This CDR3 spans 12 amino acids. The DNA of the CDR3 is TGTGCCAGCAGCCTCAGAGGGGCGGGAGGGTACTTC. Residues: CASSLRGAGGYF. Full variable domain (outside the CDR3, taken from reference TRBV5-6 and TRBJ2-7): DAGVTQSPTHLIKTRGQQVTLRCSPKSGHDTVSWYQQALGQGPQFIFQYYEEEERQRGNFPDRFSGHQFPNYSSELNVNALLLGDSALYLCASSLRGAGGYFGPGTRLTVT.